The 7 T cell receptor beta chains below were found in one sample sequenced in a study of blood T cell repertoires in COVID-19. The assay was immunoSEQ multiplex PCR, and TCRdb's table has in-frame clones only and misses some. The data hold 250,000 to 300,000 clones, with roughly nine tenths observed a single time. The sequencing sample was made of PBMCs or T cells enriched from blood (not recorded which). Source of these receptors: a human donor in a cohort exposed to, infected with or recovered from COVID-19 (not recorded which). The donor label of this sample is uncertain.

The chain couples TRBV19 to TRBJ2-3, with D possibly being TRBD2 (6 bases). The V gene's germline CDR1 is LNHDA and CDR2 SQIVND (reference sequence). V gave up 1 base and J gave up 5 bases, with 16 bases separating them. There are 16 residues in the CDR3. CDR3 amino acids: CASSIVLAAGRDTQYF. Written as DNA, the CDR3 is TGTGCCAGTAGTATAGTTCTAGCTGCGGGACGAGATACGCAGTATTTT.

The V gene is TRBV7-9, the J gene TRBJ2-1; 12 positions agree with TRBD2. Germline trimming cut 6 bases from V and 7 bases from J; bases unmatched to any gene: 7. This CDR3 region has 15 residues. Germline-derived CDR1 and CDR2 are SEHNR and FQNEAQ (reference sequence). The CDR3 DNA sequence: TGTGCCAGCAGTTCTAGCGGGGGGGCCAGGAATGAGCAGTTCTTC. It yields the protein CASSSSGGARNEQFF.

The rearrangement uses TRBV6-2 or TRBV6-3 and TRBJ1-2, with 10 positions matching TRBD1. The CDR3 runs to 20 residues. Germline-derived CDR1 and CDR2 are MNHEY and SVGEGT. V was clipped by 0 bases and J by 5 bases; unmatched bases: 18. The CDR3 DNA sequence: TGTGCCAGCAGTTACTCGAACTCTATGTGGGACAGGGGTTTGGGTTATGGCTACACCTTC. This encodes CASSYSNSMWDRGLGYGYTF.

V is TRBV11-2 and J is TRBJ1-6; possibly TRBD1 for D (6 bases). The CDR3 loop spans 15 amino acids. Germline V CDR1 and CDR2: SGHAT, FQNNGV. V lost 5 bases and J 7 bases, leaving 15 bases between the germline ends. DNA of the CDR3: TGTGCCAGCAGCCAGACCCAGGGGCAGAATTCACCCCTCCACTTT. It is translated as CASSQTQGQNSPLHF.

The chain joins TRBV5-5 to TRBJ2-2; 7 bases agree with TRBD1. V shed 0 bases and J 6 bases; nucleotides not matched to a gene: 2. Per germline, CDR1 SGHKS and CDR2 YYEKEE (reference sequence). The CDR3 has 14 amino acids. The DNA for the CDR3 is TGTGCCAGCAGCTTGGGAGGGGGCTCCGGGGAGCTGTTTTTT. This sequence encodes CASSLGGGSGELFF. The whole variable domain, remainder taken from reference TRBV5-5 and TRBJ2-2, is DAGVTQSPTHLIKTRGQQVTLRCSPISGHKSVSWYQQVLGQGPQFIFQYYEKEERGRGNFPDRFSARQFPNYSSELNVNALLLGDSALYLCASSLGGGSGELFFGEGSRLTVL.

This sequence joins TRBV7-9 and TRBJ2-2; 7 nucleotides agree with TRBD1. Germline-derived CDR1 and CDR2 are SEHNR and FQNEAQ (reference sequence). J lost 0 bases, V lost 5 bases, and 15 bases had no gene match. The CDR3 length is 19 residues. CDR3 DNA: TGTGCCAGCAGCCAACACTCCCTACAGGGGCGCGCGAACACCGGGGAGCTGTTTTTT. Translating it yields CASSQHSLQGRANTGELFF.

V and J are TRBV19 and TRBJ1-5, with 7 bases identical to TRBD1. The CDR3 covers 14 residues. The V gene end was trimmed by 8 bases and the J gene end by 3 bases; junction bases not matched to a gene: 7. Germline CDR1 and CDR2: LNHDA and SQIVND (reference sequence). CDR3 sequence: CASHWTGANQPQHF. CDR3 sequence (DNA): TGTGCCAGTCACTGGACAGGCGCCAATCAGCCCCAGCATTTT.